This T cell receptor (beta chain) was documented in a study of tumor and adjacent non-tumor tissue in lung cancer. Study conclusions and caveats: TCR diversity was significantly greater in tumor than normal lung tissue. In normal lung, the top 100 clones were significantly more dominant than in tumor.

No cell sorting was done before RNA was extracted from the tissue. The normal lung tissue was taken more than 3 cm from the tumor edge. Newly diagnosed lung cancer patients had thoracic surgery in China, August–late 2014, without prior chemotherapy. As regards this clonotype: Antigen: not known. The conserved phenylalanine or tryptophan is not found at the CDR3 terminus, so this likely reflects a read error.

A modified ARM-PCR protocol with three rounds of nested PCR amplified TCRbeta. TCRdb reanalysed the multiplex PCR reads using MiXCR and keeps one entry per CDR3 protein. The table shows 44,000 or so distinct CDR3 sequences, with less than 70% occurring only once. This clonotype was sampled from a middle-aged woman with non-small cell lung cancer. Sequencing input: distant non-tumor lung tissue.

The CDR3 loop is CASSLLGDQPQHL. CDR3 in DNA: TGTGCCAGCAGCTTGCTGGGGGATCAGCCCCAGCATCTA. This sequence joins TRBV11-2 and TRBJ1-5; D is possibly TRBD1 (5 bases). The germline gives CDR1 SGHAT, CDR2 FQNNGV. The length of the CDR3 is 13 residues. Trimming left V 3 bases short and J 5 bases short, with 8 bases between.